The 11 T cell receptor beta chains reported below all come from one sample, sequenced in a study of T cells after yellow fever vaccination. TCRdb independently ran MiXCR on the 5' RACE reads; one entry per CDR3 protein. The table has almost 600,000 distinct CDR3 sequences, approximately 15% seen once. The sequencing used PBMCs, collected on the day of the yellow fever booster vaccination. These receptors all come from a man aged 30 to 45 who received the YFV17D yellow fever vaccine.

The CDR3 nucleotides read TGTGCCAGCAGTTACTCGAGGGGGGGAGTAAACATTCAGTACTTC. This encodes CASSYSRGGVNIQYF. The V call is TRBV6-5, the J call TRBJ2-4, with TRBD2 as a possible D gene (7 bases). Germline V CDR1 and CDR2: MNHEY, SVGAGI. The CDR3 has 15 amino acids. Trimming shortened V by 0 bases and J by 6 bases, and 12 bases separated the two germline ends.

In this sample, this clonotype turned up a few times. The chain has TRBV5-1 and TRBJ1-1; D remains ambiguous. CDR3 size: 14 residues. CDR1 and CDR2 from the germline V gene are SGHRS and YFSETQ. Trimming removed 0 bases at V and 2 bases at J, with 8 bases between. Here the CDR3 reads CASSLEGSNTEAFF. DNA for the CDR3: TGCGCCAGCAGCTTGGAGGGATCCAACACTGAAGCTTTCTTT.

This clonotype occurred a few times. V and J are TRBV30 and TRBJ2-2; 8 nucleotides match TRBD2. From germline, CDR1 is GTSNPN and CDR2 SVGIG (reference sequence). The CDR3 is 16 residues long. Germline trimming cut 1 base from V and 4 bases from J; bases unmatched to any gene: 8. The CDR3 loop is CAWSGREGRGTGELFF. In DNA form, the CDR3 reads TGTGCCTGGAGTGGACGGGAGGGCCGCGGCACCGGGGAGCTGTTTTTT.

The sample holds a few counts of this clonotype. This chain uses TRBV5-1 with TRBJ1-1, with D possibly TRBD1 on 5 matching bases. Germline CDR1 reads SGHRS; CDR2 reads YFSETQ. The CDR3 loop spans 14 amino acids. The V gene lost 2 bases and the J gene lost 1 base, with 9 bases spanning the gap. This chain's CDR3 is CASSLTTANTEAFF. CDR3 bases: TGCGCCAGCAGCTTAACGACAGCGAACACTGAAGCTTTCTTT.

The rearrangement joins TRBV20-1 to TRBJ2-3, with 11 positions matching TRBD2. CDR3 length: 15 amino acids. Germline V CDR1 and CDR2: DFQATT, SNEGSKA (reference sequence). CDR3 bases: TGCAGGGAAGGATCGACTAGCGGGACTATAGATACGCAGTATTTT. Its translation: CREGSTSGTIDTQYF.

This clonotype has more than one count but fewer than ten. The chain uses TRBV6-2 or TRBV6-3 and TRBJ2-1; TRBD1 matches 7 bases. CDR1 and CDR2 (germline): MNHEY, SVGEGT. This CDR3 comprises 12 residues. V gave up 7 bases and J gave up 6 bases; unmatched junction bases: 3. This CDR3 reads CASTDRVNEQFF. The CDR3 region has the DNA TGTGCCAGCACCGACAGGGTCAATGAGCAGTTCTTC.

This clonotype appeared a few times. V and J are TRBV9 and TRBJ2-3; 10 bases are shared with TRBD2. CDR3 length: 17 residues. Germline CDR1 is SGDLS and CDR2 is YYNGEE. J was trimmed by 1 base and V by 4 bases; bases with no gene match: 9. The CDR3 region is CASSPRLGTSGTDTQYF. DNA of the CDR3: TGTGCCAGCAGCCCACGGCTAGGGACTAGCGGCACAGATACGCAGTATTTT.

This clonotype showed up just a few times. This chain connects TRBV4-1 to TRBJ2-3; D gene unclear. The CDR3 runs to 16 residues. Germline CDR1 and CDR2: MGHRA and YSYEKL. With 2 bases removed from V and 6 bases from J, the gap between germline ends came to 18 bases. The CDR3, as DNA: TGCGCCAGCAGCCAAAGTGAGCTTGGTATATCTGATACGCAGTATTTT. Translated, it gives CASSQSELGISDTQYF.

The chain has TRBV7-3 and TRBJ2-3; 7 bases align to TRBD2. The ends lost 1 base at V and 0 bases at J; junction bases unmatched: 1. Germline CDR1 reads SGHTA; CDR2 reads FQGTGA. The CDR3 contains 15 residues. This chain's CDR3 is CASSLIGGSTDTQYF. The CDR3 nucleotides read TGTGCCAGCAGCTTAATCGGGGGGAGCACAGATACGCAGTATTTT.

A word on this clonotype: This may be a read error, as it is one base from a much larger clone. The CDR3 here is CASSRTGATNEKLFF. The CDR3 nucleotides read TGTGCCAGCAGCCGGACAGGGGCAACTAATGAAAAACTGTTTTTT. The chain links TRBV11-2 to TRBJ1-4; 9 bases match TRBD1. Trimming at V came to 5 bases and at J to 0 bases, leaving 1 base not matched to a gene. The CDR3 is 15 amino acids. In germline, CDR1 is SGHAT, CDR2 FQNNGV.

This clonotype was detected only a few times. V and J are TRBV9 and TRBJ2-2, with D possibly matching TRBD2 (5 bases). Germline CDR1 is SGDLS and CDR2 is YYNGEE. The CDR3 covers 15 residues. Trimming left V 3 bases short and J 1 base short, with 10 bases between. The CDR3 sequence is CASSARTLNTGELFF. CDR3 nucleotide sequence: TGTGCCAGCAGCGCCCGGACTTTGAACACCGGGGAGCTGTTTTTT. The whole variable domain, remainder taken from reference TRBV9 and TRBJ2-2, is DSGVTQTPKHLITATGQRVTLRCSPRSGDLSVYWYQQSLDQGLQFLIQYYNGEERAKGNILERFSAQQFPDLHSELNLSSLELGDSALYFCASSARTLNTGELFFGEGSRLTVL.